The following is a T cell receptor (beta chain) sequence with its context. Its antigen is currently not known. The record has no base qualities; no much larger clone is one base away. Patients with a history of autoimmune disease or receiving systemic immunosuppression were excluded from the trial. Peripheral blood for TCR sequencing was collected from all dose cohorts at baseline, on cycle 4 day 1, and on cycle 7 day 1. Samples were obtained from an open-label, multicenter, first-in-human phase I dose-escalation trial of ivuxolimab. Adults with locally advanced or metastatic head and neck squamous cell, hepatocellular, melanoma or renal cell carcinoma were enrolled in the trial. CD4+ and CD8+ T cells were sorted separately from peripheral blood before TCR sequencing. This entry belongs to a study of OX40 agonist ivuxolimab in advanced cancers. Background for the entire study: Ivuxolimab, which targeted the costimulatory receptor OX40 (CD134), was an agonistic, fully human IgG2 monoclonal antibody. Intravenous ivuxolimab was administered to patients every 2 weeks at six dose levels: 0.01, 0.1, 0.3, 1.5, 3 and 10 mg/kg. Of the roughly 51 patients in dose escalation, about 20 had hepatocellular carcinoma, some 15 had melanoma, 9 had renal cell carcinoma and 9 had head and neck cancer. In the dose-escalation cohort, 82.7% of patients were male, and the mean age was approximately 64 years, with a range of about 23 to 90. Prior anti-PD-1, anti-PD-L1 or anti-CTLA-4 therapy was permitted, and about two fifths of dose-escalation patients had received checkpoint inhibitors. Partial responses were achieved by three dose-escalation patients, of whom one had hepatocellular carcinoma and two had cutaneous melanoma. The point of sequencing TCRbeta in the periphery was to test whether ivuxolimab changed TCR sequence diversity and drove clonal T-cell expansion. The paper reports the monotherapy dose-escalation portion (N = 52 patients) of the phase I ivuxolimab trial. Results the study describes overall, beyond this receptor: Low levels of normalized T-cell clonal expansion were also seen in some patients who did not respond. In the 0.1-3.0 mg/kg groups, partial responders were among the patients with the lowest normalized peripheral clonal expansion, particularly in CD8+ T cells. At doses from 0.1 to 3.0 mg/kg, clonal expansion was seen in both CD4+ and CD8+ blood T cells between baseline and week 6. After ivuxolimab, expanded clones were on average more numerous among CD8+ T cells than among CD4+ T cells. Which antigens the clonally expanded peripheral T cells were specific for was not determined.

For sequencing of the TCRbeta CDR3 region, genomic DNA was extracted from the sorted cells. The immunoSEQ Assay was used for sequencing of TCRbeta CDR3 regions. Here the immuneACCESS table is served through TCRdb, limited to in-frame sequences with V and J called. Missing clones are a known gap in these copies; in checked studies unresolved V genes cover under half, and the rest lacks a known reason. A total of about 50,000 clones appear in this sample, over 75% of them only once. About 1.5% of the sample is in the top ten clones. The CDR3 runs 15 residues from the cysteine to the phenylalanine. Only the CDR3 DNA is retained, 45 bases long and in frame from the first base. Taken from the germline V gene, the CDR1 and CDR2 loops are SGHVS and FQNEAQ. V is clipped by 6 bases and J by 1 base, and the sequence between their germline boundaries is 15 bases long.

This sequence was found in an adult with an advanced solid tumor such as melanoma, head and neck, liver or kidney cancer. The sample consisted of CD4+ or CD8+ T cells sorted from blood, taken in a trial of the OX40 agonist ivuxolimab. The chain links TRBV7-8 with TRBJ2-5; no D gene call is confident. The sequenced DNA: TGTGCCAGCAGTACAAGTCGGCTCTTCCAAGAGACCCAGTACTTC. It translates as CASSTSRLFQETQYF.